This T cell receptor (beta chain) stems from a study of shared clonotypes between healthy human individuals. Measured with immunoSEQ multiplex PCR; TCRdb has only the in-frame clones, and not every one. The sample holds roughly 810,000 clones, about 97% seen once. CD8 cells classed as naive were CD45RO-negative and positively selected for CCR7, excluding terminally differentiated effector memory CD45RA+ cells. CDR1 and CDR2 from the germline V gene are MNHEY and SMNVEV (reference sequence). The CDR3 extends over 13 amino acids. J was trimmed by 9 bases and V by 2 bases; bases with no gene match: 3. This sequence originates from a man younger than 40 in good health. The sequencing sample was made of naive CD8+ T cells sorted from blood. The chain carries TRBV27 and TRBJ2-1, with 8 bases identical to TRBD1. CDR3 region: CASSLTQGAEQFF. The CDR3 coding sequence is TGTGCCAGCAGTTTAACCCAGGGGGCTGAGCAGTTCTTC.